These 5 T cell receptor beta chains came from one sample sequenced in a study of blood T cell repertoires in COVID-19. Sequenced by immunoSEQ multiplex PCR; TCRdb stores in-frame clones only, minus some. The table has fewer than 400,000 clones, 85% to 90% seen once. Sequencing used PBMCs or T cells enriched from blood (not recorded which). The receptor source for this set is a woman between 50 and 59 years old who had recovered from COVID-19.

This clone was seen just once. This chain uses TRBV2 with TRBJ1-1; D remains ambiguous. The CDR3 is 14 residues long. V was clipped by 2 bases and J by 1 base, with 8 bases between them. Germline values: CDR1 SNHLY, CDR2 FYNNEI. The DNA for the CDR3 is TGTGCCAGCAGTGAATCACCCAGGAACACTGAAGCTTTCTTT. Translated: CASSESPRNTEAFF.

This clone was detected a few times. The genes are TRBV19 and TRBJ1-3; D gene unclear. CDR1 and CDR2 (germline): LNHDA, SQIVND (reference sequence). The CDR3 is made up of 16 amino acids. Trimming took 9 bases from V and 2 from J, leaving 20 bases between them. CDR3 protein: CASLPLRVSAGNTIYF. CDR3 coding DNA: TGTGCCAGCTTACCATTACGGGTTTCTGCTGGAAACACCATATATTTT.

This clone was seen a handful of times. The chain uses TRBV7-9 and TRBJ1-1; no clear D. Germline V lookup: CDR1 SEHNR, CDR2 FQNEAQ (reference sequence). The CDR3 sequence is 13 residues long. With 4 bases removed from V and 6 bases from J, the gap between germline ends came to 12 bases. The CDR3: CASSSPWSAEAFF. CDR3 in DNA: TGTGCCAGCAGCTCACCGTGGAGCGCTGAAGCTTTCTTT.

V gene TRBV10-3 combines with J gene TRBJ1-1; D uncertain. This CDR3 is built from 13 residues. Germline V lookup: CDR1 ENHRY, CDR2 SYGVKD. V lost 2 bases to trimming and J lost 3 bases, with 7 bases between them. CDR3 sequence reads: CAISERVDTEAFF. As DNA, the CDR3 is TGTGCCATCAGTGAGCGGGTCGACACTGAAGCTTTCTTT.

V is TRBV5-6 and J is TRBJ2-5, with 7 bases aligning to TRBD2. In germline, CDR1 is SGHDT, CDR2 YYEEEE. The V segment lost 2 bases and the J segment 1 base; nucleotides outside the gene matches: 5. The CDR3 contains 15 residues. CDR3 nucleotide sequence: TGTGCCAGCAGCTTTCGGGGGGTAAGCCAAGAGACCCAGTACTTC. Protein sequence: CASSFRGVSQETQYF.